Each of the 16 T cell receptor beta chains below was sequenced from the same sample in a study of early T cells in non-severe SARS-CoV-2 infection. TCRdb itself ran the 5' RACE reads through MiXCR, one entry per CDR3 protein. The sample lists over 45,000 distinct CDR3 sequences; around 15% were seen once. The starting material was whole blood, obtained at baseline. Every receptor here comes from an adult who was a healthcare worker with PCR-confirmed SARS-CoV-2 infection or an uninfected control (not recorded which).

This clonotype occurred many times. V usage is TRBV14 and J usage is TRBJ2-1; 7 bases agree with TRBD1. V lost 5 bases and J lost 0; bases outside the gene matches: 7. There are 16 residues in the CDR3. CDR1 is SGHDN, CDR2 FVKESK, per germline. CDR3 nucleotide sequence: TGTGCCAGCAGCGGACGACAGGGCCGCTCCTACAATGAGCAGTTCTTC. Translation gives CASSGRQGRSYNEQFF.

This clonotype was counted between two and nine times. This chain connects TRBV28 to TRBJ2-7; D is unclear. CDR1 is MDHEN and CDR2 is SYDVKM in the germline V gene. This CDR3 is 17 amino acids long. The ends were cut back, 1 base at V and 5 bases at J, with 21 bases in the middle. The CDR3: CASSLFGRASKRNEQYF. CDR3 DNA: TGTGCCAGCAGTTTATTCGGACGAGCCTCCAAGAGAAACGAGCAGTACTTC.

In this sample, this clonotype turned up a few times. The chain is built from TRBV27 and TRBJ2-7; D possibly corresponds to TRBD1 (6 bases). CDR3 length: 14 amino acids. The V end lost 4 bases, the J end lost 5 bases, and 15 bases lay between the germline ends. CDR1 and CDR2 from the germline V gene are MNHEY and SMNVEV (reference sequence). The CDR3 DNA sequence: TGTGCCAGCAGTTCCCGACAGGTTGGGGACGAGCAGTACTTC. Its translation is CASSSRQVGDEQYF.

In its sample, this clonotype was seen many times. The chain links TRBV30 to TRBJ2-3, with 9 bases lining up with TRBD2. The germline gives CDR1 GTSNPN, CDR2 SVGIG (reference sequence). This CDR3 is built from 17 residues. The V and J ends lost 0 bases and 4 bases, in that order; junction bases with no gene match: 11. CDR3 region: CAWSVLGAGGRSDTQYF. CDR3 sequence (DNA): TGTGCCTGGAGTGTATTAGGTGCGGGGGGGCGGTCAGATACGCAGTATTTT.

This sequence joins TRBV9 and TRBJ2-3, with D hard to call. CDR1 and CDR2 from the germline V gene are SGDLS and YYNGEE. The germline V and J ends were trimmed by 2 bases and 3 bases, with 7 bases remaining between them. CDR3 size: 13 residues. The CDR3 DNA is TGTGCCAGCAGCGTGACCGCTACAGATACGCAGTATTTT. Protein product: CASSVTATDTQYF.

The V gene is TRBV20-1, the J gene TRBJ2-3; TRBD2 matches at 10 bases. The ends lost 3 bases at V and 2 bases at J; junction bases unmatched: 2. Germline-derived CDR1 and CDR2 are DFQATT and SNEGSKA (reference sequence). The CDR3 spans 14 residues. CDR3 amino acids: CSARLAGVTDTQYF. As DNA, the CDR3 is TGCAGTGCTAGGCTAGCGGGAGTCACAGATACGCAGTATTTT.

The chain uses TRBV12-3 or TRBV12-4 and TRBJ2-7; 8 bases are shared with TRBD1. CDR3 length: 15 residues. Trimming removed 6 bases from V and 5 bases from J; junction bases left unmatched: 12. CDR3 nucleotide sequence: TGTGCCAGCAGCCCCTGGGACAGGAGTATCCACGAGCAGTACTTC. Its protein product is CASSPWDRSIHEQYF.

The rearrangement uses TRBV3-1 and TRBJ2-7; a weak D match, TRBD1 (5 bases). This CDR3 is 13 amino acids long. Germline CDR1 is LGHDT and CDR2 is YNNKEL (reference sequence). Deletions cut 6 bases from V and 3 bases from J, with 12 bases between. CDR3: CASSQSTGYEQYF. The CDR3, as DNA: TGTGCCAGCAGTCAATCTACAGGCTACGAGCAGTACTTC.

The chain recombines TRBV7-8 with TRBJ2-1; possibly TRBD1 or TRBD2 for D (5 bases each). V lost 6 bases and J 3 bases, leaving 12 bases between the germline ends. Germline loops: CDR1 SGHVS, CDR2 FQNEAQ. This CDR3 is 14 amino acids long. The CDR3 nucleotides are TGTGCCAGCAGTGGGGGACCTAACTACAATGAGCAGTTCTTC. It encodes CASSGGPNYNEQFF.

This clonotype has ten or more counts. This chain connects TRBV28 to TRBJ2-5, with TRBD2 identical over 8 bases. The CDR3 has 17 residues. Losses at the gene ends were 6 bases for V and 3 bases for J; bases not matched to a gene: 15. Germline CDR1 and CDR2: MDHEN and SYDVKM. The CDR3 loop is CASSIVWSGSLEETQYF. For the CDR3, the DNA is TGTGCCAGCAGCATCGTTTGGAGCGGGAGTCTGGAAGAGACCCAGTACTTC.

This clonotype was observed a handful of times. The chain employs TRBV7-9 and TRBJ2-7; a weak D match, TRBD2 (5 bases). CDR1 is SEHNR and CDR2 is FQNEAQ in the germline V gene (reference sequence). V was cut by 5 bases and J by 2 bases, with 16 bases left in between. This CDR3 is built from 15 residues. DNA of the CDR3: TGTGCCAGCAGCGGCCGACTAAGCGGTACCTACGAGCAGTACTTC. Residues: CASSGRLSGTYEQYF.

This clonotype was recorded many times. This chain uses TRBV30 with TRBJ2-1; 8 bases agree with TRBD2. CDR3 length: 15 residues. The germline V gene has CDR1 GTSNPN and CDR2 SVGIG (reference sequence). V lost 1 base, J lost 7 bases, and 9 bases stayed unmatched. The DNA of the CDR3 is TGTGCCTGGAGTGAAGGGACTAGGAAAACGAATGAGCAGTTCTTC. Protein product: CAWSEGTRKTNEQFF.

This chain connects TRBV10-3 to TRBJ1-1, with D unclear. CDR1 and CDR2 from the germline V gene are ENHRY and SYGVKD. Trimming took off 1 base at V and 1 base at J, with 4 bases between the two ends. CDR3 length equals 13 residues. The CDR3 DNA reads TGTGCCATCAGTGAGTGGGGGAACACTGAAGCTTTCTTT. Encoded protein: CAISEWGNTEAFF.

The rearrangement uses TRBV11-2 and TRBJ1-1, with no clear D. The V and J ends lost 0 bases and 7 bases respectively, with 6 bases between them. CDR1 is SGHAT, CDR2 FQNNGV, per germline. The CDR3 covers 12 residues. As DNA, the CDR3 is TGTGCCAGCAGCTTAGATCGGCTTGAAGCTTTCTTT. It specifies CASSLDRLEAFF.

This chain joins TRBV12-3 or TRBV12-4 and TRBJ2-7; unclear D gene. CDR3 length equals 11 residues. Trimming left V 3 bases short and J 11 bases short, with 11 bases between. The CDR3 coding sequence is TGTGCCAGCAGTTTCGGTGTCGGAAAGTACTTC. Protein: CASSFGVGKYF.

The chain recombines TRBV7-3 with TRBJ2-7; D ambiguous. The CDR3 is 13 residues long. Between the trimmed V and J ends, which lost 1 base and 3 bases, there was a span of 7 bases. CDR1 and CDR2 (germline): SGHTA, FQGTGA. The CDR3 sequence is CASSLNQNYEQYF. In DNA form, the CDR3 reads TGTGCCAGCAGCTTAAATCAGAACTACGAGCAGTACTTC.